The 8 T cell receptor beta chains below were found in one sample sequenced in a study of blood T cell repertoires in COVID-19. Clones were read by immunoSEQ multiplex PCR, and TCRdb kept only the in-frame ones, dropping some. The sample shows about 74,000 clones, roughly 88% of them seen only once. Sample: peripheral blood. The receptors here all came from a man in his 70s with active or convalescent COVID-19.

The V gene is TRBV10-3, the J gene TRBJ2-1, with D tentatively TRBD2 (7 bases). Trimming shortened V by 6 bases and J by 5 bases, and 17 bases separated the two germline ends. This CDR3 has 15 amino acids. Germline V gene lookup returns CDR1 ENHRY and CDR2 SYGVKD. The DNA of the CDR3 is TGTGCCATCAGGGCTGGTTTAGGGGGGGACAATGAGCAGTTCTTC. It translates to CAIRAGLGGDNEQFF.

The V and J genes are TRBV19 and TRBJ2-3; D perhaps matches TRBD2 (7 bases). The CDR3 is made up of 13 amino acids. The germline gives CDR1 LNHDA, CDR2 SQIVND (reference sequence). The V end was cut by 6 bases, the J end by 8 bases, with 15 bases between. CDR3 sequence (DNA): TGTGCCAGTAGCGGGGGGCGTTTGGGTACGCAGTATTTT. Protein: CASSGGRLGTQYF. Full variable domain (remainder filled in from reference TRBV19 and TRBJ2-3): DGGITQSPKYLFRKEGQNVTLSCEQNLNHDAMYWYRQDPGQGLRLIYYSQIVNDFQKGDIAEGYSVSREKKESFPLTVTSAQKNPTAFYLCASSGGRLGTQYFGPGTRLTVL.

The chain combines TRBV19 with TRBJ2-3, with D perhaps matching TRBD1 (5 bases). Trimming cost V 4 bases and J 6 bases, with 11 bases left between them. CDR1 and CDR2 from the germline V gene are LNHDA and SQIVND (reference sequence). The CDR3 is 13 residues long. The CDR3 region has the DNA TGTGCCAGTAGTAACCGACAGACGGATACGCAGTATTTT. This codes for CASSNRQTDTQYF.

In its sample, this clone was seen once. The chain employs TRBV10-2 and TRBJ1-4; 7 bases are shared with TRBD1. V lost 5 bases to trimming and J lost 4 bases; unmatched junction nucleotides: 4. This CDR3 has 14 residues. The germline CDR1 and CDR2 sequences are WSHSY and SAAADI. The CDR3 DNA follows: TGCGCCAGCAGTACAGGGGCCCTTAATGAAAAACTGTTTTTT. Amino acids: CASSTGALNEKLFF.

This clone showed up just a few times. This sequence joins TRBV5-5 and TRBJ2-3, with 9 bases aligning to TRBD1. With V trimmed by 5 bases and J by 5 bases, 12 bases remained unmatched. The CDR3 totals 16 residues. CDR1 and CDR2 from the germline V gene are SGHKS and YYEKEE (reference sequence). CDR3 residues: CASSFRQGGLIDTQYF. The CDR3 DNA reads TGTGCCAGCAGTTTTCGACAGGGGGGTCTTATAGATACGCAGTATTTT. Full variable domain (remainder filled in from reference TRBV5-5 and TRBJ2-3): DAGVTQSPTHLIKTRGQQVTLRCSPISGHKSVSWYQQVLGQGPQFIFQYYEKEERGRGNFPDRFSARQFPNYSSELNVNALLLGDSALYLCASSFRQGGLIDTQYFGPGTRLTVL.

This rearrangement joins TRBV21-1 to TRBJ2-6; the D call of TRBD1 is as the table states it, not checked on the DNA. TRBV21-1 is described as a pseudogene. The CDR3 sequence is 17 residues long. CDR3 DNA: TGTGCCAGCAGCGACCCCTCTGGGCGCTCTGGGGCCAACGTCCTGACTTTC. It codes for CASSDPSGRSGANVLTF.

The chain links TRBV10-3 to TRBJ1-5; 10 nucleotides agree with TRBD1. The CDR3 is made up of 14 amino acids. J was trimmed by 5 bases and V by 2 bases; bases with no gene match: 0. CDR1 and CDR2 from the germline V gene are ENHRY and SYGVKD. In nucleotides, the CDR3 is TGTGCCATCAGTGAGGGGACAGGGGATCAGCCCCAGCATTTT. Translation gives CAISEGTGDQPQHF.

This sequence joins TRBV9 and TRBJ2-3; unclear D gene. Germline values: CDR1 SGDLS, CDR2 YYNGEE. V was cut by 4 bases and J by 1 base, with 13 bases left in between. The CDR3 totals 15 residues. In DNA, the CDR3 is TGTGCCAGCAGCTCCCAGGCAGGCGGCACAGATACGCAGTATTTT. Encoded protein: CASSSQAGGTDTQYF. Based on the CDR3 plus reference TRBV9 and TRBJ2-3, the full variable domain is DSGVTQTPKHLITATGQRVTLRCSPRSGDLSVYWYQQSLDQGLQFLIQYYNGEERAKGNILERFSAQQFPDLHSELNLSSLELGDSALYFCASSSQAGGTDTQYFGPGTRLTVL.